The 21 T cell receptor beta chains below come from one sample, sequenced in a study of identical twins. TCRdb fed the 5' RACE reads into MiXCR, producing one record per CDR3 protein. This sample has about 530,000 distinct CDR3 sequences, with approximately 20% found just once. The same data also went into a second study, on yellow fever vaccine responses in identical twins.

Sequencing was done on a sample of CD4+ T cells sorted from blood. The receptors here all came from a young woman in good health.

The V and J genes are TRBV18 and TRBJ1-4; TRBD1 matches at 7 bases. J lost 5 bases, V lost 5 bases, and 8 bases had no gene match. The germline V gene encodes CDR1 KGHSH and CDR2 LQKENI. The CDR3 is made up of 15 amino acids. CDR3 DNA: TGTGCCAGCTCATCCGGGACAGAAGCCAATGAAAAACTGTTTTTT. This translates into CASSSGTEANEKLFF.

The gene calls are TRBV3-1 and TRBJ2-1; 7 bases line up with TRBD1. Per germline, CDR1 LGHDT and CDR2 YNNKEL (reference sequence). With V trimmed by 11 bases and J by 5 bases, 27 bases remained unmatched. The CDR3 has 19 residues. Here the CDR3 DNA reads TGTGCCTGCACCCAAGAAGACCCGGGACAGACCTTTTTTCACAATGAGCAGTTCTTC. Its translation: CACTQEDPGQTFFHNEQFF.

The chain links TRBV10-3 to TRBJ2-7, with TRBD1 matching over 7 bases. The germline CDR1 and CDR2 sequences are ENHRY and SYGVKD. V lost 2 bases to trimming and J lost 2 bases; unmatched junction nucleotides: 3. This CDR3 has 14 amino acids. The CDR3 region is CAISERDSAYEQYF. DNA of the CDR3: TGTGCCATCAGTGAGCGGGACAGCGCCTACGAGCAGTACTTC.

This clonotype was picked up a small number of times. The J gene is TRBJ2-3, the V gene TRBV21-1. TRBV21-1 is noted as a pseudogene. The CDR3 spans 14 residues. CDR3: CASSKVTNTDTQYF. The CDR3 DNA sequence: TGTGCCAGCAGCAAAGTTACAAACACAGATACGCAGTATTTT.

This clonotype was counted only a few times. The chain employs TRBV5-1 and TRBJ2-6, with D unresolved. The CDR3 runs to 16 residues. The V end lost 2 bases, the J end lost 0 bases, and 9 bases lay between the germline ends. Germline CDR1 SGHRS, CDR2 YFSETQ. CDR3 amino acids: CASSLGGVSGANVLTF. The CDR3 DNA follows: TGCGCCAGCAGCTTAGGCGGTGTCTCTGGGGCCAACGTCCTGACTTTC.

This chain uses TRBV10-3 with TRBJ2-7; D call uncertain. CDR3 size: 11 residues. Germline V lookup: CDR1 ENHRY, CDR2 SYGVKD. Trimming cost V 3 bases and J 4 bases, with 4 bases left between them. The CDR3 DNA reads TGTGCCATCAGTGAACAATACGAGCAGTACTTC. The encoded protein is CAISEQYEQYF.

The chain recombines TRBV3-1 with TRBJ2-7, with D perhaps TRBD2 (6 bases). The V end lost 4 bases, the J end lost 3 bases, and 16 bases lay between the germline ends. Per the germline V gene, CDR1 is LGHDT and CDR2 is YNNKEL (reference sequence). CDR3 length equals 15 residues. CDR3 bases: TGTGCCAGCAGCCCGAGTGGGGGACTCCACTACGAGCAGTACTTC. This sequence encodes CASSPSGGLHYEQYF.

As to this clonotype: One end of the junction does not line up with germline, which may come from a read error. This rearrangement joins TRBV5-1 to TRBJ2-5, with TRBD2 identical over 14 bases. There are 16 residues in the CDR3. Per germline, CDR1 SGHRS and CDR2 YFSETQ. CDR3 residues: CASSFGLAGGEEIQYF. The DNA for the CDR3 is TGCGCCAGCAGCTTTGGACTAGCGGGAGGAGAAGAGATCCAGTACTTC.

This clonotype was counted between two and nine times. CDR3 sequence (DNA): TGTGCCAGCAGATCCGGTCTAGCGGGGTTATATGAGCAGTTCTTC. Translating it yields CASRSGLAGLYEQFF. The V and J genes are TRBV3-1 and TRBJ2-1, with 9 bases lining up with TRBD2. The J segment lost 8 bases and the V segment lost 6 bases, leaving 11 bases of the junction unmatched. CDR3 length: 15 amino acids. Looked up from germline, CDR1 is LGHDT and CDR2 is YNNKEL (reference sequence).

The table lists this clonotype with a few counts. The chain joins TRBV5-1 to TRBJ2-7; 8 bases are a match to TRBD1. The V gene's germline CDR1 is SGHRS and CDR2 YFSETQ. The CDR3 consists of 16 residues. With 0 bases clipped from V and 6 bases from J, the junction kept 11 bases outside the gene matches. The CDR3 loop is CASSLGFGQGEGEQYF. The CDR3 nucleotides are TGCGCCAGCAGCTTGGGGTTCGGACAGGGAGAGGGCGAGCAGTACTTC.

This chain uses TRBV5-1 with TRBJ2-1; 9 nucleotides agree with TRBD1. Germline values: CDR1 SGHRS, CDR2 YFSETQ. This CDR3 contains 16 residues. Losses at the gene ends were 4 bases for V and 8 bases for J; bases not matched to a gene: 13. CDR3 sequence (DNA): TGCGCCAGCAGCCCTAGTCCCGGGACAGGGTGGGATGAGCAGTTCTTC. It specifies CASSPSPGTGWDEQFF.

This clonotype appeared a few times. DNA of the CDR3: TGTGCCAGCAGTTACTCGAGGCAAGGGGATGGCTACACCTTC. This encodes CASSYSRQGDGYTF. The rearrangement joins TRBV6-5 to TRBJ1-2, with D maybe TRBD1 (5 bases). The CDR3 contains 14 residues. Germline V gene lookup returns CDR1 MNHEY and CDR2 SVGAGI. With 0 bases removed from V and 6 bases from J, the gap between germline ends came to 11 bases.

This clonotype was picked up a small number of times. The chain recombines TRBV5-5 with TRBJ1-5; 7 nucleotides agree with TRBD1. From germline, CDR1 is SGHKS and CDR2 YYEKEE (reference sequence). J lost 1 base, V lost 2 bases, and 3 bases had no gene match. The length of the CDR3 is 15 residues. CDR3 sequence: CASSFAGGSNQPQHF. The CDR3 nucleotides read TGTGCCAGCAGCTTCGCAGGGGGGAGCAATCAGCCCCAGCATTTT.

This clonotype appeared many times. The rearrangement uses TRBV6-1 and TRBJ2-3; 11 nucleotides line up with TRBD2. The CDR3 is made up of 18 amino acids. With 1 base clipped from V and 5 bases from J, the junction kept 11 bases outside the gene matches. Looked up from germline, CDR1 is MNHNS and CDR2 is SASEGT. The CDR3 bases are TGTGCCAGCAGTGAAGAGGGAGTAGCGGGAGGGCCTAGAGATACGCAGTATTTT. This translates into CASSEEGVAGGPRDTQYF.

As for this clonotype: A much larger clone differs from this one at a single base, so this may be a read error. The CDR3, as DNA: TGTGCCAGCAGTGAGGACAGGGACACAGATACGCAGTATTTT. This gives the protein CASSEDRDTDTQYF. The rearrangement links TRBV6-1 to TRBJ2-3; TRBD1 agrees at 8 bases. V lost 3 bases and J lost 2; bases outside the gene matches: 1. Per the germline V gene, CDR1 is MNHNS and CDR2 is SASEGT. The CDR3 totals 14 residues.

This clonotype was counted many times. The chain uses TRBV12-3 or TRBV12-4 and TRBJ2-2, with unresolved D. The V end lost 6 bases, the J end lost 6 bases, and 14 bases lay between the germline ends. This CDR3 region has 14 residues. CDR3: CASRETWVAGELFF. The CDR3 DNA is TGTGCCAGCAGGGAGACTTGGGTGGCCGGGGAGCTGTTTTTT.

This clonotype was observed at least ten times. The chain joins TRBV5-1 to TRBJ2-2; 8 bases are shared with TRBD1. V was pared by 4 bases and J by 4 bases, with 6 bases of the junction left unmatched. Per germline, CDR1 SGHRS and CDR2 YFSETQ. The CDR3 runs 15 residues. The DNA for the CDR3 is TGCGCCAGCAGCCCGACAGGGGTTACCACCGGGGAGCTGTTTTTT. Protein sequence: CASSPTGVTTGELFF.

In its sample, this clonotype was seen a few times. The chain links TRBV5-1 to TRBJ2-1, with TRBD2 matching 12 bases. The germline V gene has CDR1 SGHRS and CDR2 YFSETQ. CDR3 length: 15 residues. The junction had 7 bases not matched to a gene; V was cut back by 3 bases and J by 9 bases. The CDR3, as DNA: TGCGCCAGCAGCTCAGGACTAGCGGGATCGGGTGAGCAGTTCTTC. It encodes CASSSGLAGSGEQFF. Combining the CDR3 with reference TRBV5-1 and TRBJ2-1 gives the whole variable domain KAGVTQTPRYLIKTRGQQVTLSCSPISGHRSVSWYQQTPGQGLQFLFEYFSETQRNKGNFPGRFSGRQFSNSRSEMNVSTLELGDSALYLCASSSGLAGSGEQFFGPGTRLTVL.

This clonotype came up a few times. This sequence joins TRBV12-3 or TRBV12-4 and TRBJ1-1, with 7 bases aligning to TRBD1. This CDR3 contains 15 residues. V dropped 3 bases and J dropped 1; count of bases not matched to a gene: 5. CDR3 DNA: TGTGCCAGCAGTTTCCTACAGGGGCGGAACACTGAAGCTTTCTTT. Translating it yields CASSFLQGRNTEAFF.

This clonotype came up a few times. This rearrangement joins TRBV6-6 to TRBJ2-2; tentative D call: TRBD1 (6 bases). Trimming removed 0 bases from V and 13 bases from J, with 12 bases in between. The CDR3 length is 13 residues. The germline V gene encodes CDR1 MNHNY and CDR2 SVGAGI (reference sequence). CDR3 in DNA: TGTGCCAGCAGTTACTCGGAAAAGGACAGGCTGTTTTTT. Translated, it gives CASSYSEKDRLFF.

The chain combines TRBV6-1 with TRBJ1-2; the D gene is possibly TRBD1 (5 bases). The V gene's germline CDR1 is MNHNS and CDR2 SASEGT. This CDR3 region has 15 residues. Trimming stripped 5 bases from V and 4 bases from J, with 17 bases between. The CDR3 sequence: CASSRSVQGGYGYTF. CDR3 coding DNA: TGTGCCAGCAGTCGTAGTGTGCAGGGCGGCTATGGCTACACCTTC.